Below are 25 T cell receptor beta chains sequenced from a single sample in a study of blood T cells in healthy people across ages. Next came a second PCR, run for roughly 7 to 12 cycles, which used a sample-barcoded 5' primer along with a J-beta primer mix. TCRdb redid the calling of the 5' RACE reads with MiXCR, one entry per CDR3 protein. The profile shows 550,000 to 600,000 distinct CDR3 sequences, around 48% of them singletons. What was sequenced was blood. These receptors all stem from an elderly man in good health.

This clonotype was observed at least ten times. This sequence may be a read error, since a much larger clone differs from it by one base. The J gene is TRBJ2-7, the V gene TRBV6-6, with D possibly being TRBD2 (5 bases). The V end was cut by 5 bases, the J end by 1 base, with 12 bases between. Germline V gene data show CDR1 as MNHNY and CDR2 as SVGAGI (reference sequence). The CDR3 runs to 14 residues. The CDR3 protein is CASSDERISYEQYF. Written as DNA, the CDR3 is TGTGCCAGCAGTGACGAGCGGATTTCCTACGAGCAGTACTTC.

The chain links TRBV7-6 to TRBJ2-1; D gene ambiguous. The CDR3 length is 12 residues. Trimming cost V 5 bases and J 9 bases, with 11 bases left between them. Germline V gene data show CDR1 as SGHVS and CDR2 as FNYEAQ. The CDR3 DNA follows: TGTGCCAGCAGCGTCACCTTGGCTGAGCAGTTCTTC. Protein: CASSVTLAEQFF.

This sequence joins TRBV29-1 and TRBJ2-7, with TRBD1 matching over 9 bases. Germline V gene sequence: CDR1 SQVTM, CDR2 ANQGSEA. The CDR3 runs to 15 residues. The trim removed 5 bases at V and 4 bases at J, leaving 12 bases unmatched. The CDR3 here is CSVQQLRDRDYEQYF. The CDR3, as DNA: TGCAGCGTTCAACAACTCCGGGACAGGGATTACGAGCAGTACTTC.

The chain carries TRBV7-6 and TRBJ2-7, with D perhaps TRBD1 or TRBD2 (6 bases each). Trimming pared 8 bases from V and 4 bases from J, leaving 18 bases between. The CDR3 is 14 residues long. Germline V gene data show CDR1 as SGHVS and CDR2 as FNYEAQ. Written as DNA, the CDR3 is TGTGCCAGCGCCCCACGCGGAGGGGGGTACGAGCAGTACTTC. It specifies CASAPRGGGYEQYF.

This clonotype was detected only a few times. The chain combines TRBV7-9 with TRBJ1-2; D perhaps matches TRBD1 (6 bases). Germline values: CDR1 SEHNR, CDR2 FQNEAQ (reference sequence). V lost 2 bases and J lost 6, with 13 bases in between. CDR3 length: 14 amino acids. Here the CDR3 DNA reads TGTGCCAGCAGCTTATACAGGGCCATCGATGGCTACACCTTC. This translates into CASSLYRAIDGYTF.

There are a few counts of this clonotype. The V call is TRBV9, the J call TRBJ2-7; D might be TRBD2 (5 bases). CDR1 is SGDLS, CDR2 YYNGEE, per germline. The CDR3 sequence is 16 residues long. V lost 0 bases and J lost 2, with 15 bases in between. CDR3 protein: CASSVGPSSGTYEQYF. CDR3 nucleotide sequence: TGTGCCAGCAGCGTAGGGCCTAGCTCAGGCACCTACGAGCAGTACTTC.

This chain uses TRBV29-1 with TRBJ2-1, with a possible D match to TRBD2 (6 bases). The J call may not be correct, given that the DNA end is closer to TRBJ2-7. This CDR3 contains 18 residues. Germline values: CDR1 SQVTM, CDR2 ANQGSEA. The CDR3 DNA reads TGCAGCGTTGAAGCCCCCGGTGTGCGGGAAAGCTCCTACAATGGGCAGTACTTC. Residues: CSVEAPGVRESSYNGQYF.

This clonotype was recorded a few times. The chain uses TRBV27 and TRBJ2-3, with no clear D. Germline V gene data show CDR1 as MNHEY and CDR2 as SMNVEV (reference sequence). This CDR3 is 12 amino acids long. Trimming removed 8 bases from V and 2 bases from J, with 8 bases in between. The CDR3: CASADNTDTQYF. As DNA, the CDR3 is TGTGCCAGCGCTGATAACACAGATACGCAGTATTTT.

This clonotype was recorded a few times. V and J are TRBV6-1 and TRBJ2-7; 7 positions agree with TRBD2. In germline, CDR1 is MNHNS, CDR2 SASEGT. V lost 6 bases, J lost 6 bases, and 5 bases stayed unmatched. CDR3 size: 12 residues. CDR3 residues: CASSGEGSEQYF. Written as DNA, the CDR3 is TGTGCCAGCAGCGGGGAGGGGAGCGAGCAGTACTTC.

With regard to this clonotype: One end of the junction varies from germline; a read error may be responsible. The chain couples TRBV6-5 to TRBJ2-5; D remains ambiguous. Germline V gene lookup returns CDR1 MNHEY and CDR2 SVGAGI. The CDR3 is 11 amino acids. The CDR3 is CASSYLETRYF. The CDR3 DNA reads as TGTGCCAGCAGTTATTTGGAGACCCGGTACTTC.

J is TRBJ2-5 and V is TRBV25-1, with D unclear. This CDR3 is built from 13 residues. The germline V gene has CDR1 MGHDK and CDR2 SYGVNS. V dropped 7 bases and J dropped 1 base, with 10 bases sitting between them. The CDR3 loop reads CASISTAQETQYF. The CDR3 coding sequence is TGTGCCAGCATCTCCACAGCCCAAGAGACCCAGTACTTC.

This chain connects TRBV20-1 to TRBJ2-5; possible D gene TRBD1, 5 bases. Trimming left V 4 bases short and J 5 bases short, with 17 bases between. The CDR3 sequence is 14 residues long. Germline CDR1 reads DFQATT; CDR2 reads SNEGSKA (reference sequence). The chain's CDR3 is CSAKPPRVGETQYF. CDR3 nucleotides: TGCAGTGCTAAGCCACCCAGGGTCGGGGAGACCCAGTACTTC.

The chain joins TRBV6-6 to TRBJ2-1; a possible D gene is TRBD2 (6 bases). The end of the DNA is better explained by TRBJ2-7, so the J call may be wrong. Per the germline V gene, CDR1 is MNHNY and CDR2 is SVGAGI (reference sequence). The CDR3 length is 15 residues. The CDR3, as DNA: TGTGCCAGCAGGGCAACTAGCAGGGCATTGAATGAGCAGTACTTC. This translates into CASRATSRALNEQYF.

This chain connects TRBV7-8 to TRBJ2-5; tentatively, D is TRBD1 (6 bases). Germline V lookup: CDR1 SGHVS, CDR2 FQNEAQ. The CDR3 runs 16 residues. The ends were cut back, 3 bases at V and 1 base at J, with 15 bases in the middle. The CDR3: CASSFYSGQPQETQYF. The CDR3 region has the DNA TGTGCCAGCAGCTTCTACTCTGGACAGCCCCAAGAGACCCAGTACTTC.

The V gene is TRBV5-1, the J gene TRBJ2-7; 10 nucleotides align to TRBD2. The germline V gene has CDR1 SGHRS and CDR2 YFSETQ. Unmatched junction bases numbered 9, after V lost 7 bases and J lost 5 bases. The CDR3 is made up of 14 amino acids. DNA of the CDR3: TGCGCCAGCTGCCCAAGCGGGAGGGATGACGAGCAGTACTTC. It codes for CASCPSGRDDEQYF.

The V call is TRBV20-1, the J call TRBJ2-7; 9 bases fit TRBD2. V lost 3 bases and J lost 0; bases outside the gene matches: 6. This CDR3 is 15 amino acids long. CDR1 is DFQATT and CDR2 is SNEGSKA in the germline V gene (reference sequence). The CDR3 nucleotides are TGCAGTGCTAGCGAGGCGGGAGGGCTCTCCTACGAGCAGTACTTC. As protein: CSASEAGGLSYEQYF.

This clonotype was counted a few times. The chain uses TRBV6-5 and TRBJ2-7; either TRBD1 or TRBD2 may fit D (6 bases each). The CDR3 covers 13 residues. V shed 6 bases and J shed 5 bases, with 14 bases lying between them. Germline-derived CDR1 and CDR2 are MNHEY and SVGAGI. This chain's CDR3 is CASRGARGDEQYF. The CDR3 DNA reads TGTGCCAGCAGGGGCGCTAGGGGGGACGAGCAGTACTTC.

The genes are TRBV20-1 and TRBJ1-2; D is undetermined. Per the germline V gene, CDR1 is DFQATT and CDR2 is SNEGSKA (reference sequence). Deletions cut 6 bases from V and 2 bases from J, with 19 bases between. This CDR3 has 15 residues. The CDR3 DNA sequence: TGCAGTGCCCAGGCCCCCCCCGGCGGGAACTATGGCTACACCTTC. Translated: CSAQAPPGGNYGYTF.

The rearrangement links TRBV4-3 to TRBJ2-3; tentatively, D is TRBD2 (6 bases). The CDR3 spans 17 residues. Germline lookup yields CDR1 LGHNA and CDR2 YSLEER. V lost 0 bases, J lost 2 bases, and 15 bases lay in between. The chain's CDR3 is CASSQEAGVVITDTQYF. The CDR3 DNA sequence: TGCGCCAGCAGCCAAGAAGCGGGCGTGGTAATCACAGATACGCAGTATTTT.

Points on this clonotype: A much bigger clone sits one base away, suggesting this may be a read error. The chain combines TRBV12-3 or TRBV12-4 with TRBJ1-2, with D tentatively TRBD1 (5 bases). V was shortened by 2 bases and J by 4 bases, with 8 bases between the two germline ends. CDR3 length equals 13 residues. The CDR3 DNA follows: TGTGCCAGCAGTTTATTAGGGACCTATGGCTACACCTTC. Its translation is CASSLLGTYGYTF.

The rearrangement links TRBV27 to TRBJ2-4; D is uncertain. The end of the DNA aligns better with TRBJ2-7, so the J call may be wrong. The length of the CDR3 is 14 residues. Germline values: CDR1 MNHEY, CDR2 SMNVEV (reference sequence). The CDR3 sequence: CASSLPGRTYEQYF. CDR3 DNA sequence: TGTGCCAGCAGTTTGCCTGGCCGGACGTACGAGCAGTACTTC.

The rearrangement joins TRBV6-2 or TRBV6-3 to TRBJ1-1; maybe TRBD1 (5 bases). The ends were cut back, 4 bases at V and 7 bases at J, with 16 bases in the middle. The CDR3 extends over 14 amino acids. CDR1 MNHEY and CDR2 SVGEGT come from the germline V gene. Here the CDR3 reads CASSSQWGSDEAFF. The CDR3 DNA follows: TGTGCCAGCAGTTCCCAGTGGGGGTCGGATGAAGCTTTCTTT.

This clonotype showed up just a few times. The chain couples TRBV5-1 to TRBJ2-3; 9 bases fit TRBD1. Germline trimming cut 1 base from V and 0 bases from J; bases unmatched to any gene: 6. The CDR3 contains 17 residues. Looked up from germline, CDR1 is SGHRS and CDR2 is YFSETQ. The CDR3 loop is CASSLRGTGTSTDTQYF. The CDR3 bases are TGCGCCAGCAGCTTGAGAGGGACAGGGACTAGCACAGATACGCAGTATTTT.

This clonotype was found a few times. The V call is TRBV12-3 or TRBV12-4, the J call TRBJ2-7; D not certain. Trimming shortened V by 7 bases and J by 5 bases, and 18 bases separated the two germline ends. There are 14 residues in the CDR3. The CDR3 DNA reads as TGTGCCAGCACCTTCACCCCGACTCGCGACGAGCAGTACTTC. Translation gives CASTFTPTRDEQYF.

The chain carries TRBV29-1 and TRBJ2-3; D gene uncertain. Germline CDR1 and CDR2: SQVTM and ANQGSEA. The CDR3 runs 17 residues. V was cut by 3 bases and J by 0 bases, with 19 bases left in between. The CDR3 nucleotides read TGCAGCGTTGACAAGATGGGTTCGATAACTAGCACAGATACGCAGTATTTT. This gives the protein CSVDKMGSITSTDTQYF.